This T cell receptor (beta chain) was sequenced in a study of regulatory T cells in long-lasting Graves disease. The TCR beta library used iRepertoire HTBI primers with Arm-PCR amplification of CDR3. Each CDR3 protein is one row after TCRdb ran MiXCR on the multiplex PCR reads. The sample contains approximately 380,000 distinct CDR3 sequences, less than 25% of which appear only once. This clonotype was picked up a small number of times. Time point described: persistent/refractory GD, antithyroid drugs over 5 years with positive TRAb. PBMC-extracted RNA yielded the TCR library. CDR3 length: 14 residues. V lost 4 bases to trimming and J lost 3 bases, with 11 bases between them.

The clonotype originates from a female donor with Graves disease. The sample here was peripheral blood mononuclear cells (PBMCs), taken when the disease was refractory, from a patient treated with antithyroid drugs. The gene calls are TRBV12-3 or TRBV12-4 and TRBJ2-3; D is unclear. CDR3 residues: CASSSRAITDTQYF. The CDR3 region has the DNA TGTGCCAGCAGTTCAAGGGCGATTACAGATACGCAGTATTTT.